This T cell receptor (beta chain) was found in a study of prognosis after radiotherapy for stage I lung cancer. Study findings and constraints: Frequencies of TRBV and TRBJ gene use reportedly varied by whether patients had metastases. Tumor-specific status of the expanded TCR clones was not determined in the analysis.

The CDR3 has 14 residues. The trim removed 2 bases at V and 5 bases at J, leaving 6 bases unmatched. Germline V gene lookup returns CDR1 SGDLS and CDR2 YYNGEE. This clonotype was observed at least ten times. Its antigen is undetermined. Two-round multiplex PCR, the amplification method, yielded TCR beta CDR3 from genomic DNA. Amplification in first-round PCR relied on primers specific to each TRBV and TRBJ gene. One entry per CDR3 protein results from TCRdb running MiXCR on the multiplex PCR reads. Among about 17,000 distinct CDR3 sequences listed, 15% to 20% were seen once. This TCR derives from a donor over 45 with non-small cell lung cancer. The chain has TRBV9 and TRBJ2-5; 7 bases align to TRBD2. Sequenced material: PBMCs, taken before or after stereotactic body radiation therapy (not recorded which). DNA of the CDR3: TGTGCCAGCAGCGTCCTAGCGGAGGGGGAGACCCAGTACTTC. It specifies CASSVLAEGETQYF.